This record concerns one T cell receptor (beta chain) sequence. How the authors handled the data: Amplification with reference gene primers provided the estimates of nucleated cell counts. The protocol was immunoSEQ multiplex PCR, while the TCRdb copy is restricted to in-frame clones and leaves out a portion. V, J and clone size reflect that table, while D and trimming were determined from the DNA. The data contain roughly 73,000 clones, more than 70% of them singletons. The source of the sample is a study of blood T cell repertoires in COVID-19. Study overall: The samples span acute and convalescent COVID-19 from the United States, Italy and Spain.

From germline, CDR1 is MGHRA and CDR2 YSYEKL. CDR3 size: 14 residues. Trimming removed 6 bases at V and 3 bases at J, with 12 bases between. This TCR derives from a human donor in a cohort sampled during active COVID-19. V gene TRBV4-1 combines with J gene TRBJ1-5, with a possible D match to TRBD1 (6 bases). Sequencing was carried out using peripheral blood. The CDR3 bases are TGCGCCAGCAGTCTCGGGACACCCAATCAGCCCCAGCATTTT. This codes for CASSLGTPNQPQHF.